This T cell receptor beta chain was retrieved from a study of post-analysis software for immune sequencing data. Study-level background: In terms of disease course, relapsing-remitting, secondary progressive and progressive-relapsing multiple sclerosis were included.

Study findings and constraints: Strong co-clustering by F measure was seen for same-batch samples. Included in a set of roughly five TRBV segments more frequent in patients than controls were TRBV5-6, TRBV5-1 and TRBV20-1.

V was cut by 2 bases and J by 8 bases, with 15 bases left in between. Germline V gene data show CDR1 as ENHRY and CDR2 as SYGVKD. The CDR3 has 14 residues. Notes on this clonotype: Its matching antigen is unknown.

TCR beta libraries were prepared from cDNA with unique molecular identifiers. One entry per CDR3 protein, called by TCRdb with MiXCR from the PCR reads. This table holds roughly 580,000 distinct CDR3 sequences, about 40% found once. Material for sequencing was blood. This clonotype originated in a girl aged 10 to 17 with multiple sclerosis. This chain connects TRBV10-3 to TRBJ1-2; D might be TRBD1 (5 bases). The CDR3 DNA reads as TGTGCCATCAGTGAGGGGGGTGGAGGAGACGGCTACACCTTC. Its protein is CAISEGGGGDGYTF.